These 27 T cell receptor beta chains came from one sample sequenced in a study of T cell repertoires in cytomegalovirus infection. Each CDR3 protein gets one entry after TCRdb re-called the reads with MiXCR. Seen here are approximately 310,000 distinct CDR3 sequences, approximately 25% observed once, and the top ten hold 13%. Antigens for these TCRs are unknown. Material: cultured PBMCs, obtained from culture after CMV antigen stimulation. These receptors were collected from a human donor in good health (CMV status not recorded). Some clones in this sample may be carry-over from other donors' samples.

This clonotype was observed a handful of times. The genes are TRBV7-2 and TRBJ2-3; D remains unclear. Trimming removed 4 bases from V and 6 bases from J, with 11 bases in between. This CDR3 region has 13 residues. Germline lookup yields CDR1 SGHTA and CDR2 FQGNSA. The CDR3 DNA reads TGTGCCAGCAGCTCCCCGATCTCGGATACGCAGTATTTT. Translated: CASSSPISDTQYF.

The rearrangement uses TRBV19 and TRBJ2-3; D not certain. Per the germline V gene, CDR1 is LNHDA and CDR2 is SQIVND (reference sequence). The V end was cut by 3 bases, the J end by 1 base, with 8 bases between. CDR3 length: 14 residues. CDR3 loop: CASSITIGTDTQYF. CDR3 nucleotides: TGTGCCAGTAGTATCACCATCGGCACAGATACGCAGTATTTT.

V and J are TRBV6-6 and TRBJ2-2; D unresolved. This CDR3 has 12 residues. V lost 5 bases and J 7 bases, leaving 8 bases between the germline ends. Germline-derived CDR1 and CDR2 are MNHNY and SVGAGI (reference sequence). CDR3 sequence reads: CASSPRSGELFF. The CDR3 DNA is TGTGCCAGCAGTCCCCGAAGCGGGGAGCTGTTTTTT.

The J gene is TRBJ2-2, the V gene TRBV27, with D possibly matching TRBD1 (5 bases). Germline lookup yields CDR1 MNHEY and CDR2 SMNVEV (reference sequence). The CDR3 runs to 15 residues. V shed 5 bases and J shed 1 base, with 11 bases lying between them. The CDR3 nucleotides read TGTGCCAGCAGTATAAAGGGGCTGAACACCGGGGAGCTGTTTTTT. It translates to CASSIKGLNTGELFF.

This clonotype was picked up many times. This sequence joins TRBV7-6 and TRBJ1-4; 10 bases agree with TRBD1. Germline trimming cut 4 bases from V and 8 bases from J; bases unmatched to any gene: 10. Germline V CDR1 and CDR2: SGHVS, FNYEAQ. The CDR3 runs to 16 residues. The chain's CDR3 is CASSSIRQGAGEKLFF. CDR3 nucleotide sequence: TGTGCCAGCAGCTCAATTCGACAGGGGGCAGGGGAAAAACTGTTTTTT.

The sample holds a few counts of this clonotype. The V and J genes are TRBV2 and TRBJ2-6, with 9 positions matching TRBD1. With 10 bases clipped from V and 0 bases from J, the junction kept 7 bases outside the gene matches. This CDR3 contains 16 residues. Germline CDR1 reads SNHLY; CDR2 reads FYNNEI. The CDR3 nucleotides are TGTGCCACGGGACAGGGCGTTAGCTCTGGGGCCAACGTCCTGACTTTC. Its translation: CATGQGVSSGANVLTF.

This clonotype was observed a handful of times. The chain has TRBV7-6 and TRBJ1-4, with D perhaps TRBD1 (6 bases). Germline-derived CDR1 and CDR2 are SGHVS and FNYEAQ. The ends were cut back, 5 bases at V and 8 bases at J, with 15 bases in the middle. There are 14 residues in the CDR3. The CDR3: CASSPPGAGEKLFF. For the CDR3, the DNA is TGTGCCAGCAGCCCCCCAGGGGCGGGCGAAAAACTGTTTTTT.

This clonotype turned up a few times. The rearrangement joins TRBV7-2 to TRBJ2-3; D is perhaps TRBD1 (7 bases). From germline, CDR1 is SGHTA and CDR2 FQGNSA. V lost 2 bases, J lost 5 bases, and 11 bases lay in between. The CDR3 spans 14 residues. Written as DNA, the CDR3 is TGTGCCAGCAGCTTACAGGGGGGAATAGATACGCAGTATTTT. Protein sequence: CASSLQGGIDTQYF.

Ten or more counts support this clonotype. The V gene is TRBV7-2, the J gene TRBJ1-4, with D possibly TRBD1 on 6 matching bases. Germline V gene sequence: CDR1 SGHTA, CDR2 FQGNSA. This CDR3 comprises 15 residues. The ends were cut back, 1 base at V and 8 bases at J, with 14 bases in the middle. The CDR3 loop is CASSLVGRGGEKLFF. The DNA of the CDR3 is TGTGCCAGCAGCTTAGTCGGCAGGGGAGGAGAAAAACTGTTTTTT. The full variable domain, rest sourced from reference TRBV7-2 and TRBJ1-4, is GAGVSQSPSNKVTEKGKDVELRCDPISGHTALYWYRQSLGQGLEFLIYFQGNSAPDKSGLPSDRFSAERTGGSVSTLTIQRTQQEDSAVYLCASSLVGRGGEKLFFGSGTQLSVL.

This clonotype was seen repeatedly, ten times or more. This rearrangement joins TRBV7-8 to TRBJ2-1; D gene unclear. With 1 base removed from V and 9 bases from J, the gap between germline ends came to 7 bases. Per the germline V gene, CDR1 is SGHVS and CDR2 is FQNEAQ. This CDR3 region has 12 residues. CDR3 sequence: CASSLVAGEQFF. The CDR3 DNA sequence: TGTGCCAGCAGCTTAGTGGCAGGTGAGCAGTTCTTC.

The chain links TRBV27 to TRBJ2-7; TRBD2 aligns across 14 bases. After removal of 7 bases from V and 0 bases from J, the junction contained 8 bases not matched to a gene. The CDR3 extends over 17 amino acids. Germline loops: CDR1 MNHEY, CDR2 SMNVEV (reference sequence). This CDR3 is CASTGTSGSLSSYEQYV. In DNA, the CDR3 is TGTGCCAGCACTGGGACTAGCGGGAGCCTAAGCTCCTACGAGCAGTACGTC.

This clonotype was counted a few times. The gene calls are TRBV6-8 and TRBJ2-1; 9 bases line up with TRBD2. Germline CDR1 reads MNHGY; CDR2 reads SAAAGT. V lost 5 bases, J lost 6 bases, and 11 bases stayed unmatched. The length of the CDR3 is 16 residues. CDR3 residues: CASSRVAGVGINEQFF. CDR3 bases: TGTGCCAGCAGTCGGGTAGCGGGAGTGGGGATCAATGAGCAGTTCTTC.

This rearrangement joins TRBV7-9 to TRBJ2-5; weak D call: TRBD2 (7 bases). The CDR3 consists of 13 residues. Germline CDR1 and CDR2: SEHNR and FQNEAQ (reference sequence). Trimming took off 8 bases at V and 5 bases at J, with 15 bases between the two ends. The CDR3: CASHRGAEETQYF. CDR3 nucleotides: TGTGCCAGCCACCGGGGGGCCGAGGAGACCCAGTACTTC.

This clonotype was observed a few times. The genes are TRBV20-1 and TRBJ2-7; TRBD1 aligns across 9 bases. The junction had 9 bases not matched to a gene; V was cut back by 3 bases and J by 3 bases. Germline V CDR1 and CDR2: DFQATT, SNEGSKA (reference sequence). The CDR3 sequence is 15 residues long. The CDR3 spells CSASTPGQGDYEQYF. DNA of the CDR3: TGCAGTGCTAGTACACCGGGACAGGGAGACTACGAGCAGTACTTC.

The rearrangement joins TRBV11-2 to TRBJ1-2, with no clear D. The CDR3 spans 11 residues. Germline V CDR1 and CDR2: SGHAT, FQNNGV. V shed 5 bases and J shed 2 bases, with 3 bases lying between them. CDR3 nucleotide sequence: TGTGCCAGCAGCGTGAACTATGGCTACACCTTC. Protein sequence: CASSVNYGYTF.

The rearrangement uses TRBV20-1 and TRBJ2-5; 8 bases are shared with TRBD2. Per germline, CDR1 DFQATT and CDR2 SNEGSKA (reference sequence). Unmatched junction bases numbered 7, after V lost 5 bases and J lost 5 bases. The CDR3 totals 13 residues. CDR3 bases: TGCAGTGCTGTATTAGCGGGGCGGGAGACCCAGTACTTC. Translation: CSAVLAGRETQYF.

This clonotype was counted only a few times. The chain employs TRBV4-3 and TRBJ1-4, with TRBD1 matching over 10 bases. This CDR3 has 17 amino acids. Trimming took 1 base from V and 5 from J; bases not matched to a gene: 7. The germline gives CDR1 LGHNA, CDR2 YSLEER. The DNA for the CDR3 is TGCGCCAGCAGCCAAGGGCGACGGACAGGGGGAAATGAAAAACTGTTTTTT. Its protein is CASSQGRRTGGNEKLFF.

This clonotype was counted a few times. The rearrangement links TRBV10-3 to TRBJ2-7; the D is unclear. V was pared by 3 bases and J by 0 bases, with 12 bases between. The length of the CDR3 is 15 residues. Germline CDR1 is ENHRY and CDR2 is SYGVKD. As DNA, the CDR3 is TGTGCCATCAGTGATCGCCAGGAAGCCTCCTACGAGCAGTACTTC. Translating it yields CAISDRQEASYEQYF.

This clonotype was observed a handful of times. This chain joins TRBV6-1 and TRBJ2-3; D gene unclear. The CDR3 length is 14 residues. Germline-derived CDR1 and CDR2 are MNHNS and SASEGT. V shed 5 bases and J shed 2 bases, with 11 bases lying between them. The CDR3 DNA reads TGTGCCAGCAGTCCATCGGTCGCCACAGATACGCAGTATTTT. Protein: CASSPSVATDTQYF.

This clonotype was seen a handful of times. The V and J genes are TRBV6-2 or TRBV6-3 and TRBJ2-1; 8 bases map to TRBD2. V gave up 2 bases and J gave up 1 base; unmatched junction bases: 4. Germline loops: CDR1 MNHEY, CDR2 SVGEGT. The CDR3 covers 16 residues. This CDR3 reads CASSYGSGGSYNEQFF. The CDR3 bases are TGTGCCAGCAGTTACGGGTCGGGAGGGTCCTACAATGAGCAGTTCTTC.

The V call is TRBV6-2 or TRBV6-3, the J call TRBJ2-2, with 11 bases aligning to TRBD2. Germline V lookup: CDR1 MNHEY, CDR2 SVGEGT. V was clipped by 7 bases and J by 7 bases; unmatched bases: 8. This CDR3 comprises 15 residues. The CDR3 DNA sequence: TGTGCCAGCACCACCACACTAGCGGGAGTCGGGGAGCTGTTTTTT. Its translation: CASTTTLAGVGELFF.

The chain uses TRBV6-6 and TRBJ1-5; TRBD1 matches 8 bases. In germline, CDR1 is MNHNY, CDR2 SVGAGI (reference sequence). V lost 7 bases to trimming and J lost 4 bases; unmatched junction nucleotides: 6. CDR3 length: 14 amino acids. The CDR3 protein is CASIRGQANQPQHF. CDR3 coding DNA: TGTGCCAGCATAAGGGGACAGGCAAATCAGCCCCAGCATTTT.

This clonotype was seen only a few times. This chain connects TRBV7-9 to TRBJ2-1; 7 bases are shared with TRBD2. The CDR3 length is 15 residues. Unmatched junction bases numbered 6, after V lost 2 bases and J lost 5 bases. Germline lookup yields CDR1 SEHNR and CDR2 FQNEAQ (reference sequence). The DNA for the CDR3 is TGTGCCAGCAGCTTAACGGGAGGAATTAACAATGAGCAGTTCTTC. Its protein is CASSLTGGINNEQFF.

This clonotype has more than one count but fewer than ten. This chain links TRBV7-9 with TRBJ2-3; 7 bases agree with TRBD2. This CDR3 comprises 18 residues. The germline CDR1 and CDR2 sequences are SEHNR and FQNEAQ (reference sequence). V was pared by 1 base and J by 4 bases, with 14 bases of the junction left unmatched. The CDR3 DNA reads as TGTGCCAGCAGCTTAGACCTGCGAGGACTAGTCGGATCAGATACGCAGTATTTT. Protein sequence: CASSLDLRGLVGSDTQYF.

The V and J genes are TRBV7-8 and TRBJ1-2, with TRBD1 as a possible D gene (6 bases). Germline V gives CDR1 SGHVS, CDR2 FQNEAQ. The CDR3 runs 15 residues. Trimming took off 5 bases at V and 4 bases at J, with 17 bases between the two ends. The CDR3 is CASSRIQGQGYGYTF. The CDR3 nucleotides read TGTGCCAGCAGCCGAATACAGGGACAAGGCTATGGCTACACCTTC.

This clonotype has only a few counts. The chain uses TRBV5-1 and TRBJ2-2, with D hard to call. The CDR3 runs to 14 residues. Looked up from germline, CDR1 is SGHRS and CDR2 is YFSETQ. Trimming shortened V by 1 base and J by 6 bases, and 10 bases separated the two germline ends. The CDR3 nucleotides are TGCGCCAGCAGCTTGTATATGCTGCCCGGGGAGCTGTTTTTT. It encodes CASSLYMLPGELFF. The full variable domain, rest sourced from reference TRBV5-1 and TRBJ2-2, is KAGVTQTPRYLIKTRGQQVTLSCSPISGHRSVSWYQQTPGQGLQFLFEYFSETQRNKGNFPGRFSGRQFSNSRSEMNVSTLELGDSALYLCASSLYMLPGELFFGEGSRLTVL.

There are many counts of this clonotype. The V gene is TRBV7-2, the J gene TRBJ2-1; 15 bases are shared with TRBD2. V lost 4 bases and J lost 8; bases outside the gene matches: 3. CDR3 length: 15 amino acids. The germline V gene has CDR1 SGHTA and CDR2 FQGNSA. The DNA for the CDR3 is TGTGCCAGCAGCTCCCGGACTAGCGGGAGGGATGAGCAGTTCTTC. Its translation: CASSSRTSGRDEQFF. Full variable domain (missing parts from reference TRBV7-2 and TRBJ2-1): GAGVSQSPSNKVTEKGKDVELRCDPISGHTALYWYRQSLGQGLEFLIYFQGNSAPDKSGLPSDRFSAERTGGSVSTLTIQRTQQEDSAVYLCASSSRTSGRDEQFFGPGTRLTVL.